This T cell receptor beta chain was identified in a study of T cells in Graves' hyperthyroidism and ophthalmopathy. Study-wide findings and caveats: Blood held most thyroid clonotypes expanded above 0.001 frequency.

The CDR3 runs to 14 residues. In germline, CDR1 is MGHRA, CDR2 YSYEKL. The table lists this clonotype with a few counts. Its antigen is not identified. A far larger clone is one base from this, pointing to a likely read error. Template material for amplifying TCR beta CDR3 regions consisted of RNA transcripts. HTBI primers drove first-round RT-PCR of the TCR CDR3. TCRdb used MiXCR to reprocess the multiplex PCR reads, holding one entry per CDR3 protein. The repertoire holds 480,000 or so distinct CDR3 sequences, roughly 45% seen once, with about 43% in the top ten. The chain joins TRBV4-1 to TRBJ2-7, with 9 bases that match TRBD2. This TCR came from an adult woman with Graves' disease, either hyperthyroidism or ophthalmopathy (not recorded which). The sequencing sample was made of peripheral blood or thyroid tissue (not recorded which). In nucleotides, the CDR3 is TGTGCCAGCAGCTCTAGCGGGAACTCCTACGAGCAGTACTTC. Translation: CASSSSGNSYEQYF.